This TCR beta chain is drawn from a study of post-analysis software for immune sequencing data. General observations from the study: There were a handful of TRBV segments more frequent in patients than controls, and TRBV5-6, TRBV5-1 and TRBV20-1 were among them.

A note on this clonotype: The antigen is unknown.

Included in the TCR beta cDNA libraries were unique molecular identifiers. Each CDR3 protein gets one entry after TCRdb re-called the PCR reads with MiXCR. Found here are about 460,000 distinct CDR3 sequences, 40% to 55% of them singletons; the top ten hold 9% to 14%. The CDR3 is 14 residues long. Germline lookup yields CDR1 DFQATT and CDR2 SNEGSKA (reference sequence). V lost 0 bases and J lost 5; bases outside the gene matches: 7. J is TRBJ2-7 and V is TRBV20-1; TRBD1 agrees at 7 bases. This receptor was identified in a girl between 5 and 17 years old with multiple sclerosis. Sequences were obtained from blood. CDR3 in amino acids: CSARDLDRPHEQYF. CDR3 DNA: TGCAGTGCTAGAGACTTGGACAGGCCCCACGAGCAGTACTTC.